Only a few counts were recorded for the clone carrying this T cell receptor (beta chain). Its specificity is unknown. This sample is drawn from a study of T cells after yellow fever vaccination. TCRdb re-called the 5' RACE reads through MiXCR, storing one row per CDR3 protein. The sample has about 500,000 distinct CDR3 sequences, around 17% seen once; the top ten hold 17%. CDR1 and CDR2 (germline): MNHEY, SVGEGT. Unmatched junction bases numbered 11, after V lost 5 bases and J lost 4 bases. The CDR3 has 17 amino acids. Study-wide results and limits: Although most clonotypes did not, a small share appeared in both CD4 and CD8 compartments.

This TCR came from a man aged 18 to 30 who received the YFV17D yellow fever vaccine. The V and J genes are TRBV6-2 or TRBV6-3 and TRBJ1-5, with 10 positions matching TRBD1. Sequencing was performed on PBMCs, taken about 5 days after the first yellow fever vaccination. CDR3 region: CASSALQGQGPNQPQHF. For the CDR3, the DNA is TGTGCCAGCAGTGCCCTCCAGGGACAGGGGCCGAATCAGCCCCAGCATTTT.